This T cell receptor (beta chain) originates from a study of cytotoxic CD8 clonotypes in ibrutinib-treated CLL. Study information: The response samples were taken once patients had been treated for a median of roughly 12 months, range 6 to 36. Study outcomes and limitations: Progressing and sustained-remission patients had different sampling times. Baseline values of clonality outstripped age-matched healthy donors and followed circulating CD8+ T-cell counts.

Deletions cut 8 bases from V and 0 bases from J, with 14 bases between. Germline-derived CDR1 and CDR2 are MDHEN and SYDVKM. The CDR3 loop spans 14 amino acids. Note on this clone: Antigen: not known.

With sequencing, the targeted depth ranged from 1 in 200,000 to 1 in 1 million T cells. Profiling relied on immunoSEQ multiplex PCR, and the TCRdb table lists in-frame clones only, not all of them. The data contain over 110,000 clones, around 90% of them singletons. The V and J genes are TRBV28 and TRBJ2-7, with D possibly TRBD1 on 5 matching bases. The source of this sequence is a human donor with chronic lymphocytic leukemia. This material consisted of PBMCs, taken after 12 months of ibrutinib treatment. Written as DNA, the CDR3 is TGTGCCAGCCAATGGGGCGGACCCTCCTACGAGCAGTACTTC. Its protein is CASQWGGPSYEQYF.